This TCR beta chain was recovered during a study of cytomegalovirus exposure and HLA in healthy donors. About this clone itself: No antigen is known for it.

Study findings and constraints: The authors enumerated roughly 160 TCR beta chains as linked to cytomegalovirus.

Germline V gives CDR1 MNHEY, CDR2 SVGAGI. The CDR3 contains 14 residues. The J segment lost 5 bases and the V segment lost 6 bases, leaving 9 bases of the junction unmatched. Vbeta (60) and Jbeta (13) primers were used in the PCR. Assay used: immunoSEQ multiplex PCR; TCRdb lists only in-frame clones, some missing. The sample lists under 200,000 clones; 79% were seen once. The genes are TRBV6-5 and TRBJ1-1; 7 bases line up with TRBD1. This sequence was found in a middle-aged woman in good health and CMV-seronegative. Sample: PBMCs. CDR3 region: CASSPTGVGTEAFF. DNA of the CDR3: TGTGCCAGCAGCCCCACAGGGGTGGGGACTGAAGCTTTCTTT.